This T cell receptor (beta chain) is drawn from a study of blood T cell repertoires in COVID-19. Trimming took off 4 bases at V and 0 bases at J, with 4 bases between the two ends. In germline, CDR1 is SNHLY, CDR2 FYNNEI. This CDR3 has 14 amino acids. The table lists this clone with a count of one. Other DNA sequences in the same sample also yield this CDR3. The table came from immunoSEQ multiplex PCR; TCRdb's copy has only in-frame clones and leaves some out. The data show just under 30,000 clones, roughly three quarters seen once. This chain connects TRBV2 to TRBJ2-6, with D hard to call. The TCR comes from a woman between 65 and 79 years old with acute or convalescent COVID-19. The specimen sequenced was peripheral blood. CDR3 region: CASSGDSGANVLTF. CDR3 coding DNA: TGTGCCAGCAGTGGAGACTCTGGGGCCAACGTCCTGACTTTC.